Listed below are T cell receptor beta chains from one sample, sequenced in a study of OX40 agonist ivuxolimab in advanced cancers. TCRdb's table, derived via immunoSEQ multiplex PCR, lists solely in-frame clones and lacks some. The table has 40,000 to 55,000 clones, 70% to 90% seen once. Sequencing used CD4+ or CD8+ T cells sorted from blood, obtained in a trial of the OX40 agonist ivuxolimab. These receptors were obtained from an adult with an advanced solid tumor such as melanoma, head and neck, liver or kidney cancer. CDR3s include the opening cysteine and the closing phenylalanine or tryptophan. Each record gives: J gene, clone size, V gene, D gene, CDR3 protein, CDR3 DNA. The D gene is left open where the match is weak. Size tells how often a clone was seen (once, few, many) or the class of an expanded clone, and some rows leave it out.

J gene: TRBJ1-2; clone size: once; V gene: TRBV7-9; D gene: TRBD1; CDR3 protein: CASSLDAGGRYGYTF; CDR3 DNA: TGTGCCAGCAGCTTGGATGCAGGGGGCCGGTATGGCTACACCTTC
J gene: TRBJ2-1; clone size: -; V gene: TRBV14; D gene: TRBD2; CDR3 protein: CASSQELAGYNEQFF; CDR3 DNA: TGTGCCAGCAGCCAAGAGCTAGCGGGGTACAATGAGCAGTTCTTC
J gene: TRBJ1-2; clone size: -; V gene: TRBV6-6; D gene: -; CDR3 protein: CASVRGSERDGYTF; CDR3 DNA: TGTGCCAGTGTTCGGGGTAGCGAGAGGGATGGCTACACCTTC
J gene: TRBJ2-1; clone size: -; V gene: TRBV6-6; D gene: -; CDR3 protein: CASSYEGNEQFF; CDR3 DNA: TGTGCCAGCAGTTACGAAGGGAATGAGCAGTTCTTC
J gene: TRBJ2-2; clone size: -; V gene: TRBV7-9; D gene: TRBD2; CDR3 protein: CASNPPGLAGPGELFF; CDR3 DNA: TGTGCCAGCAACCCCCCGGGACTAGCGGGACCCGGGGAGCTGTTTTTT
J gene: TRBJ2-7; clone size: -; V gene: TRBV7-6; D gene: TRBD2; CDR3 protein: CASSLAPTSRMREQYF; CDR3 DNA: TGTGCCAGCAGCTTAGCTCCGACTAGCCGAATGAGGGAGCAGTACTTC
J gene: TRBJ2-2; clone size: -; V gene: TRBV19; D gene: -; CDR3 protein: CASIMGGPTGELFF; CDR3 DNA: TGTGCCAGTATCATGGGGGGACCCACCGGGGAGCTGTTTTTT
J gene: TRBJ2-2; clone size: -; V gene: TRBV11-2; D gene: TRBD2; CDR3 protein: CASSPRLAGGQINGELFF; CDR3 DNA: TGTGCCAGCAGCCCAAGACTAGCGGGAGGGCAAATTAACGGGGAGCTGTTTTTT
J gene: TRBJ1-3; clone size: -; V gene: TRBV19; D gene: -; CDR3 protein: CASSIAPGTSGNTIYF; CDR3 DNA: TGTGCCAGTAGTATAGCCCCAGGGACCTCTGGAAACACCATATATTTT
J gene: TRBJ1-5; clone size: -; V gene: TRBV10-3; D gene: -; CDR3 protein: CAISGLGGDQPQHF; CDR3 DNA: TGTGCCATCAGTGGCCTGGGGGGAGACCAGCCCCAGCATTTT
J gene: TRBJ2-6; clone size: -; V gene: TRBV5-1; D gene: -; CDR3 protein: CASSLGTDRGGANVLTF; CDR3 DNA: TGCGCCAGCAGCCTAGGGACGGACCGCGGTGGGGCCAACGTCCTGACTTTC
J gene: TRBJ2-2; clone size: -; V gene: TRBV29-1; D gene: -; CDR3 protein: CSVGGHLTGELFF; CDR3 DNA: TGCAGCGTTGGGGGACACCTCACCGGGGAGCTGTTTTTT
J gene: TRBJ2-7; clone size: -; V gene: TRBV28; D gene: TRBD1; CDR3 protein: CASSYRGLSYEQYF; CDR3 DNA: TGTGCCAGCAGTTACAGGGGGCTCTCCTACGAGCAGTACTTC
J gene: TRBJ1-5; clone size: -; V gene: TRBV28; D gene: -; CDR3 protein: CASSQLRGAQHF; CDR3 DNA: TGTGCCAGCAGCCAGCTCAGGGGAGCCCAGCATTTT
J gene: TRBJ2-7; clone size: -; V gene: TRBV5-1; D gene: TRBD1; CDR3 protein: CASSLGTGGLYEQYF; CDR3 DNA: TGCGCCAGCAGCTTGGGCACAGGGGGCCTCTACGAGCAGTACTTC
J gene: TRBJ1-3; clone size: medium-sized; V gene: TRBV6-1; D gene: -; CDR3 protein: CASSEARGGGSGNTIYF; CDR3 DNA: TGTGCCAGCAGTGAAGCGCGGGGAGGGGGCTCTGGAAACACCATATATTTT
J gene: TRBJ2-7; clone size: -; V gene: TRBV7-8; D gene: TRBD2; CDR3 protein: CASSLRQREVLSYEQYF; CDR3 DNA: TGTGCCAGCAGCTTACGCCAGCGGGAGGTTCTAAGCTACGAGCAGTACTTC
J gene: TRBJ1-2; clone size: -; V gene: TRBV28; D gene: -; CDR3 protein: CASKRGGAAYGYTF; CDR3 DNA: TGTGCCAGCAAACGGGGAGGGGCAGCCTATGGCTACACCTTC